This T cell receptor (beta chain) was sequenced during a study of OX40 agonist ivuxolimab in advanced cancers. About the study as a whole: The costimulatory receptor OX40 (CD134) was targeted by ivuxolimab, a fully human IgG2 agonistic monoclonal antibody. Intravenous ivuxolimab was administered to patients every 2 weeks at six dose levels: 0.01, 0.1, 0.3, 1.5, 3 and 10 mg/kg. Among the roughly 50 dose-escalation patients, some 20 had hepatocellular carcinoma, roughly 15 melanoma, 9 renal cell carcinoma and 9 head and neck cancer. In the dose-escalation cohort, 70% to 90% of patients were male, and the mean age was around 65 years with a range of about 20 to 80. Patients were allowed to have had prior anti-PD-1, anti-PD-L1 or anti-CTLA-4 therapy, and approximately 39% of the dose-escalation patients had been treated with checkpoint inhibitors. Three dose-escalation patients achieved partial responses, one with hepatocellular carcinoma and two with cutaneous melanoma. Peripheral TCRbeta sequencing aimed to test whether ivuxolimab altered TCR sequence diversity and caused clonal T-cell expansion. The monotherapy dose-escalation portion (N of about 50 patients) of the phase I ivuxolimab trial is reported in the paper. Results the study describes overall, beyond this receptor: Partial responders in the 0.1-3.0 mg/kg groups had among the lowest normalized peripheral clonal expansion, especially among CD8+ T cells. After ivuxolimab, CD8+ T cells had more expanded clones than CD4+ T cells on average. At doses from 0.1 to 3.0 mg/kg, clonal expansion was seen in both CD4+ and CD8+ blood T cells between baseline and week 6. Low levels of normalized T-cell clonal expansion were also seen in some nonresponding patients. Which antigens the clonally expanded peripheral T cells were specific for was not determined.

Genomic DNA was extracted from sorted cells for sequencing of the TCRbeta CDR3 region. The immunoSEQ Assay was used for sequencing of TCRbeta CDR3 regions. TCRdb holds this immuneACCESS table with in-frame rearrangements only. Some clones are missing; in checked studies, unresolved V genes explain under half, and the rest has no known cause. The sample yields more than 55,000 clones; around 87% were counted once. The biggest ten clones account for 4% of the sample. The trial excluded patients who had a history of autoimmune disease or who were on systemic immunosuppression. In every dose cohort, peripheral blood was drawn for TCR sequencing at baseline, cycle 4 day 1, and cycle 7 day 1. The samples were drawn from a first-in-human, open-label, multicenter phase I dose-escalation trial of ivuxolimab. The trial enrolled adults with locally advanced or metastatic head and neck squamous cell, hepatocellular, melanoma or renal cell carcinoma. CD4+ and CD8+ T cells were sorted separately from peripheral blood before TCR sequencing.

Worth noting for this clone: No antigen is known for it. Per-base qualities were not stored, and no clone one base away is much larger.

The CDR3 sequence holds 14 residues, the cysteine and phenylalanine included. Of all the DNA, just the CDR3 is kept, 42 bases in frame from base 1. Per the germline V gene, MNHEY is the CDR1 and SVGAGI is the CDR2. The sequence derives from an adult with an advanced solid tumor such as melanoma, head and neck, liver or kidney cancer. The sequenced sample was CD4+ or CD8+ T cells sorted from blood, obtained in a trial of the OX40 agonist ivuxolimab. Recombination joined TRBV6-5 with TRBJ2-5; the D gene is possibly TRBD2, with 5 bases matching. The end of the DNA aligns better with TRBJ2-7, so the J call may be wrong. The CDR3 here reads CASSRTGLNYEQYF. The bases are TGTGCCAGCAGCCGGACCGGACTGAACTACGAGCAGTACTTC.